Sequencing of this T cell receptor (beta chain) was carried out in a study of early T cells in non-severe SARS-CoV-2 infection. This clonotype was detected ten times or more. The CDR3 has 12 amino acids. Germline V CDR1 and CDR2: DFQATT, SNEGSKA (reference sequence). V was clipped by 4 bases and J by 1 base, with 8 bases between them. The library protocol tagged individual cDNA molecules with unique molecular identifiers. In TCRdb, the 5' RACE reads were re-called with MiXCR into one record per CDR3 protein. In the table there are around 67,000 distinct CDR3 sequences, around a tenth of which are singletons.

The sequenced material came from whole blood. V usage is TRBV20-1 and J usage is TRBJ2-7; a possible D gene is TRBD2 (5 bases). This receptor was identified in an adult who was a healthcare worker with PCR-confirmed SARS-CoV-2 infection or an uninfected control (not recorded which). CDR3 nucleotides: TGCAGTGCTACGGACTCATCCTACGAGCAGTACTTC. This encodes CSATDSSYEQYF.